The entry that follows covers one T cell receptor beta chain sequence. Its antigen is unknown. The ends were cut back, 1 base at V and 3 bases at J, with 9 bases in the middle. CDR1 is LGHNA and CDR2 is YSLEER in the germline V gene. The CDR3 is made up of 14 amino acids. The data are from a study of graft-versus-host responses after intestinal transplantation. About the research overall: Isolated intestinal, liver-intestinal, or multivisceral transplants had been given to the recipients. Among the recipients, all got anti-thymocyte globulin induction and then tacrolimus and steroids for approximately 3 years. Study-wide results and caveats: Detected in recipient marrow were GvH clones, some of which were first observed in ileum or blood. Across patients carrying graft-donor T cell macrochimerism, allografts held high graft-versus-host to host-versus-graft clonal ratios.

Profiling relied on immunoSEQ multiplex PCR, and the TCRdb table lists in-frame clones only, not all of them. The sample holds about 41,000 clones; 95% are singletons and the top ten take roughly 0.58%. The material sequenced was unstimulated CD8+ T cells sorted from spleen or lymph node cells, taken before transplant. The sequence came from a human donor who was the organ donor for an intestinal transplant. The chain uses TRBV4-3 and TRBJ1-1; D not certain. In DNA, the CDR3 is TGCGCCAGCAGCCAAGGGTCGGGGTACACTGAAGCTTTCTTT. It encodes CASSQGSGYTEAFF.